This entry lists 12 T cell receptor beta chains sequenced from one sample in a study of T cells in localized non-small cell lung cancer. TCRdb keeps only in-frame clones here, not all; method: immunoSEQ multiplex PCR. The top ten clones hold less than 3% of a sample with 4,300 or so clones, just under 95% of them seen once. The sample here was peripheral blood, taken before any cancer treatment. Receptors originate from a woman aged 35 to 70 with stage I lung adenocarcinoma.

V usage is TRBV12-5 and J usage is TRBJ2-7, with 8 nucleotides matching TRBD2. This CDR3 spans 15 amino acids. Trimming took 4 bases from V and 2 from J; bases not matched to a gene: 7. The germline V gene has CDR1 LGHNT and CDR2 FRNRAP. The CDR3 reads CASGCPSAGAYEQYF. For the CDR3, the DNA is TGTGCTAGTGGTTGCCCCTCAGCGGGAGCCTACGAGCAGTACTTC.

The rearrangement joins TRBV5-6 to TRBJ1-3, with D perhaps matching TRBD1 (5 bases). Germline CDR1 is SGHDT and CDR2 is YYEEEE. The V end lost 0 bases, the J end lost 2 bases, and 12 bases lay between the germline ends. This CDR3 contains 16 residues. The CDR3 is CASSLEGRGAGNTIYF. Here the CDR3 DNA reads TGTGCCAGCAGCTTGGAAGGCCGGGGGGCTGGAAACACCATATATTTT.

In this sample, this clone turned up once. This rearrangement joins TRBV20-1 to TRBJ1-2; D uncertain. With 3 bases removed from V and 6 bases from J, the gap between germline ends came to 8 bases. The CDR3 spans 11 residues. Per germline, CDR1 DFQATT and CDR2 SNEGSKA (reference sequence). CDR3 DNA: TGCAGTGCTAGTTTCTCAAATGGCTACACCTTC. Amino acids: CSASFSNGYTF.

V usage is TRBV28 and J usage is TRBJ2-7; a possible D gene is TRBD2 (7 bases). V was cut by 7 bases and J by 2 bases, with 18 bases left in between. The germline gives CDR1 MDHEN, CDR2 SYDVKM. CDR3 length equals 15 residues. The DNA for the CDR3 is TGTGCCAGCACATTTAACGGGGGGCTCACCTACGAGCAGTACTTC. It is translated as CASTFNGGLTYEQYF. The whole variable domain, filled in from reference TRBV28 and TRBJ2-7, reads DVKVTQSSRYLVKRTGEKVFLECVQDMDHENMFWYRQDPGLGLRLIYFSYDVKMKEKGDIPEGYSVSREKKERFSLILESASTNQTSMYLCASTFNGGLTYEQYFGPGTRLTVT.

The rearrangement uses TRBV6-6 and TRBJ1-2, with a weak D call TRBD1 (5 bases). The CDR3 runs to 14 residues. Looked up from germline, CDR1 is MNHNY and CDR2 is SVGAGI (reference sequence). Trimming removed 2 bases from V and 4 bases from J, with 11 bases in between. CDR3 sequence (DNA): TGTGCCAGCAGTTACCCGCAGGGAGGCTATGGCTACACCTTC. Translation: CASSYPQGGYGYTF.

Here the CDR3 reads CASSLGQSNQETQYF. CDR3 coding DNA: TGTGCCAGCAGTTTGGGACAGTCCAACCAAGAGACCCAGTACTTC. This chain connects TRBV27 to TRBJ2-5; 7 bases are shared with TRBD1. CDR3 size: 15 residues. J was trimmed by 0 bases and V by 3 bases; bases with no gene match: 4. CDR1 is MNHEY and CDR2 is SMNVEV in the germline V gene (reference sequence).

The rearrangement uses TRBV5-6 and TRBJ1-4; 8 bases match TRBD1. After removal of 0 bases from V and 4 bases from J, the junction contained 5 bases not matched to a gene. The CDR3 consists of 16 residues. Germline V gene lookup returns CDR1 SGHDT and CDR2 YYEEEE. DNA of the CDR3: TGTGCCAGCAGCTTGGCCGGGGGGACAGGTAATGAAAAACTGTTTTTT. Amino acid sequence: CASSLAGGTGNEKLFF.

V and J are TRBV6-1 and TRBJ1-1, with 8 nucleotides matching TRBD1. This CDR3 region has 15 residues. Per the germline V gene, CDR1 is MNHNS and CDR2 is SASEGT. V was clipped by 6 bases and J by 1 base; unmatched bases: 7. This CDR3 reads CASSLEQGGNTEAFF. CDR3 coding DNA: TGTGCCAGCAGCCTGGAACAGGGGGGGAACACTGAAGCTTTCTTT.

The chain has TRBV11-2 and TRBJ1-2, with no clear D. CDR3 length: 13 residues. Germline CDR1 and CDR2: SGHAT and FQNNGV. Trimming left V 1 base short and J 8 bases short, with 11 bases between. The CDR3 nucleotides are TGTGCCAGCAGCTTAGGTTATACGTACGGCTACACCTTC. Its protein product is CASSLGYTYGYTF.

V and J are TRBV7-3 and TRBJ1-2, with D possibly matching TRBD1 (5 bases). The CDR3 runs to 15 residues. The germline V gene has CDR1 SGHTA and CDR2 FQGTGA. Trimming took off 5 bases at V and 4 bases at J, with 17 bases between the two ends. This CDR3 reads CASSPTGGAGYGYTF. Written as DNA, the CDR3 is TGTGCCAGCAGCCCAACAGGAGGGGCTGGCTATGGCTACACCTTC.

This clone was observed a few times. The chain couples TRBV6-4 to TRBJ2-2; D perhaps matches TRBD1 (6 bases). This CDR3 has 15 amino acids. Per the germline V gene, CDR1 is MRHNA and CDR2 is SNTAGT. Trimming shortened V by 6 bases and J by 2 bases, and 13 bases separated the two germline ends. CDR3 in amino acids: CASSPSGTNTGELFF. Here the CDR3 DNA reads TGTGCCAGCAGCCCATCCGGGACAAACACCGGGGAGCTGTTTTTT.

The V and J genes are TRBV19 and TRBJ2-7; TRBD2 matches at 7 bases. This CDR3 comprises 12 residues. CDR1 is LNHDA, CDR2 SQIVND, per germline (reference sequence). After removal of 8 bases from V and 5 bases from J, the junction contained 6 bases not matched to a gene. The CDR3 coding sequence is TGTGCCAGTTTTGGGGGGGGAAACGAGCAGTACTTC. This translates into CASFGGGNEQYF.